The source of this T cell receptor beta chain is a study of T cells after yellow fever vaccination. Study as a whole: Low-cell-number fractions were prepared with SMART-Seq v4 Ultra Low Input.

MiXCR was run by TCRdb on the 5' RACE reads, yielding one entry per CDR3 protein. Among 510,000 or so distinct CDR3 sequences listed, 19% were seen once. The V gene lost 2 bases and the J gene lost 0 bases, with 11 bases spanning the gap. CDR3 length: 15 amino acids. Looked up from germline, CDR1 is SGHTA and CDR2 is FQGNSA. The gene calls are TRBV7-2 and TRBJ2-7; D ambiguous. The TCR was taken from a man aged 25 to 45 who received the YFV17D yellow fever vaccine. The sample in question was PBMCs, obtained 15 days after the yellow fever booster vaccination. CDR3 in amino acids: CASSLLSAASYEQYF. CDR3 sequence (DNA): TGTGCCAGCAGCTTACTCTCCGCAGCCTCCTACGAGCAGTACTTC.